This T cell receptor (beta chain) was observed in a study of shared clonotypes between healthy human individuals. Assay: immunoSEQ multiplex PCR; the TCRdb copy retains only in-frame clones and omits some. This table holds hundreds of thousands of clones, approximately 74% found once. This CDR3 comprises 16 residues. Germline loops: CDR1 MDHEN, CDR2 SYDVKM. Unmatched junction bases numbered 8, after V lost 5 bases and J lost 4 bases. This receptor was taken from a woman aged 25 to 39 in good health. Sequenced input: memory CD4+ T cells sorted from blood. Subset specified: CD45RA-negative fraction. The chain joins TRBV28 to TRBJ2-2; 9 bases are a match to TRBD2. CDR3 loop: CASSQASGAVTGELFF. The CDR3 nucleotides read TGTGCCAGCAGTCAAGCTAGCGGGGCGGTCACCGGGGAGCTGTTTTTT.